This T cell receptor (beta chain) derives from a study of blood T cell repertoires in COVID-19. Methods used by the authors: Cell counts per sample came from amplifying reference gene primers. The assay was immunoSEQ multiplex PCR, and TCRdb's table has in-frame clones only and misses some. The V and J calls and clone size come from that table; D and trimming were worked out from the DNA. The sample lists around 80,000 clones, roughly 80% occurring once. Trimming removed 6 bases from V and 9 bases from J, with 12 bases in between. The CDR3 covers 12 residues. The germline CDR1 and CDR2 sequences are LNHDA and SQIVND (reference sequence).

The TCR originated in a human donor in a cohort sampled during active COVID-19. V gene TRBV19 combines with J gene TRBJ1-3; no clear D. Material for sequencing was peripheral blood. DNA for the CDR3: TGTGCCAGTAGGGCGGTCCTTGGCACCATATATTTT. It encodes CASRAVLGTIYF.